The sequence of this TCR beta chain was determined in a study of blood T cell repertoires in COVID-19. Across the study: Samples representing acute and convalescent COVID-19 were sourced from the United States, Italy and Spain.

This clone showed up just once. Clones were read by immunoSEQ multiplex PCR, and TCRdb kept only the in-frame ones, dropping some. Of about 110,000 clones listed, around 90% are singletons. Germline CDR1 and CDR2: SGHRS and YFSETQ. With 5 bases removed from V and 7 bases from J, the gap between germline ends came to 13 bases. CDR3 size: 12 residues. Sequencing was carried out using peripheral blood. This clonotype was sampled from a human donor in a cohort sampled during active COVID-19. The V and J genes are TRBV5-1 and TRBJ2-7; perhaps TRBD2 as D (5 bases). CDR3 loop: CASSRSSGEQYF. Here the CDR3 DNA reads TGCGCCAGCAGTCGTAGCTCGGGGGAGCAGTACTTC.